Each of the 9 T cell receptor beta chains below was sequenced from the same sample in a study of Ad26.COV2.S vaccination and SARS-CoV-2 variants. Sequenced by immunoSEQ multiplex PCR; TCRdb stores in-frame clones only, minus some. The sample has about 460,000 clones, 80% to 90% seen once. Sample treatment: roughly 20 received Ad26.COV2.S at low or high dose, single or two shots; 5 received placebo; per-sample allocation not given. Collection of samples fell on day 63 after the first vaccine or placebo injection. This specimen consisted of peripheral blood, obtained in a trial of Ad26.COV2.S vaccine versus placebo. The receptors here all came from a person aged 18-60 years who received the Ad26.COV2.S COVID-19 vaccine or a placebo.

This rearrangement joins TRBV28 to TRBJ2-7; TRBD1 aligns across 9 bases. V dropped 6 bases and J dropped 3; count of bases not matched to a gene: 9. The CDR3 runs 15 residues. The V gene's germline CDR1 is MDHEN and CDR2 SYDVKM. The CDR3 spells CASRSTGGAVYEQYF. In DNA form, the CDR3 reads TGTGCCAGCAGATCCACAGGGGGCGCGGTCTACGAGCAGTACTTC.

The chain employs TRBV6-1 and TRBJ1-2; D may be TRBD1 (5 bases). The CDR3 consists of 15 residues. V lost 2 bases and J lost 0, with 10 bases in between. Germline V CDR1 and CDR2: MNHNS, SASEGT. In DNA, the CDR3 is TGTGCCAGCAGTGAAAGGGGAGGGGCTAACTATGGCTACACCTTC. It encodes CASSERGGANYGYTF.

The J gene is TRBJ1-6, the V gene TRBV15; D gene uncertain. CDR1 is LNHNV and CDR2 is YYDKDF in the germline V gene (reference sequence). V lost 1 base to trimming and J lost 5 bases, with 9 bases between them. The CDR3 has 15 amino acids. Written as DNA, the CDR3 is TGTGCCACCAGCAGAGCCCAGGCTCATAATTCACCCCTCCACTTT. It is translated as CATSRAQAHNSPLHF.

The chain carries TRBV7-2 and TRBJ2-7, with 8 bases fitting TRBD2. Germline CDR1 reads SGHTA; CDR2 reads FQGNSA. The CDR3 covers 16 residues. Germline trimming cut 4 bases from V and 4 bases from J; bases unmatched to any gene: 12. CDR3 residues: CASSSGRGTSYYEQYF. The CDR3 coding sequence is TGTGCCAGCAGCTCCGGCAGAGGGACTAGTTATTACGAGCAGTACTTC.

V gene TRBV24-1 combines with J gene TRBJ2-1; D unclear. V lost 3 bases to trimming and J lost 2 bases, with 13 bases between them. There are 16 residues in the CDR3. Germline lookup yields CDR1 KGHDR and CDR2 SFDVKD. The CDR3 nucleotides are TGTGCCACCAGTGATCCCGGGCCTCCGACCTACAATGAGCAGTTCTTC. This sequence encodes CATSDPGPPTYNEQFF.

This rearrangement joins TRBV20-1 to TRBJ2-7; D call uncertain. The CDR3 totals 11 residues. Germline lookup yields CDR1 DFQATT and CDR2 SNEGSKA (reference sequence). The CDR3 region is CSFLAVYEQYF. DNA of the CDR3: TGCAGCTTCCTGGCGGTCTACGAGCAGTACTTC.

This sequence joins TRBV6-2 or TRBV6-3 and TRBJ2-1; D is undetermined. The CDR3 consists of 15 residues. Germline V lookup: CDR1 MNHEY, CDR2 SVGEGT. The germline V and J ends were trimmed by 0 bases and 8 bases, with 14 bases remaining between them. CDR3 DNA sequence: TGTGCCAGCAGTTACTCCCTCTTTCGAGGCGATGAGCAGTTCTTC. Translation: CASSYSLFRGDEQFF.

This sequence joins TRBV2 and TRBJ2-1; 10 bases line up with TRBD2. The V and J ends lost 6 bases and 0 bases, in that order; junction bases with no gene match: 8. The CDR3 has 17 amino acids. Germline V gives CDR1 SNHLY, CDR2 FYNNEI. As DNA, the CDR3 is TGTGCCAGCAGACCTCGAGCGGGAGGGAGCTCCTACAATGAGCAGTTCTTC. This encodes CASRPRAGGSSYNEQFF.

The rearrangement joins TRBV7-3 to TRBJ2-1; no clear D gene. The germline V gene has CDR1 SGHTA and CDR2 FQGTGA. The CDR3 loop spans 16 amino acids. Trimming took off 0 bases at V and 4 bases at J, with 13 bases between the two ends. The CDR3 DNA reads TGTGCCAGCAGCTTAACTCCCCAGTCCCCTTACAATGAGCAGTTCTTC. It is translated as CASSLTPQSPYNEQFF.